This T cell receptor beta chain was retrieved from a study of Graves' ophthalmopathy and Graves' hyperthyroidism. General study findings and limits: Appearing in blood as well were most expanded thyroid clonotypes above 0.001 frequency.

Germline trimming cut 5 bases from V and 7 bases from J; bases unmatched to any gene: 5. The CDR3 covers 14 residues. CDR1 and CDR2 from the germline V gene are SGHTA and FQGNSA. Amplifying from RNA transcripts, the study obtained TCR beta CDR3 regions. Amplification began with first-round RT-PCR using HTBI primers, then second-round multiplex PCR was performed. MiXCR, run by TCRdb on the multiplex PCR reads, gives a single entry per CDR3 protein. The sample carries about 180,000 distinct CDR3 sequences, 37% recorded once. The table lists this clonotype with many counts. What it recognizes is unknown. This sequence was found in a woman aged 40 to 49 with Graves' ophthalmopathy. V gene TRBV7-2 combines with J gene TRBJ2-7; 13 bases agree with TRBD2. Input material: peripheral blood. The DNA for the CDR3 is TGTGCCAGCAGCGTCGGACTAGCGGGGGATGAGCAGTACTTC. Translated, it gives CASSVGLAGDEQYF.